This T cell receptor beta chain was found in a study of control samples from healthy donors and cancer patients. About this clone itself: Distinct nucleotide sequences in the sample also encode this CDR3.

Data came from immunoSEQ multiplex PCR; TCRdb stores just in-frame clones and leaves some out. The sample has 150,000 to 200,000 clones, about 86% seen once. The germline V and J ends were trimmed by 0 bases and 1 base, with 6 bases remaining between them. CDR3 length: 14 residues. The V gene's germline CDR1 is LGHNA and CDR2 YSLEER. The sample taken for sequencing was blood. This sequence joins TRBV4-3 and TRBJ1-1, with D uncertain. This clonotype was obtained from a man younger than 35 in good health. The CDR3 DNA is TGCGCCAGCAGCCAAGATTGGGGGAACACTGAAGCTTTCTTT. It yields the protein CASSQDWGNTEAFF.